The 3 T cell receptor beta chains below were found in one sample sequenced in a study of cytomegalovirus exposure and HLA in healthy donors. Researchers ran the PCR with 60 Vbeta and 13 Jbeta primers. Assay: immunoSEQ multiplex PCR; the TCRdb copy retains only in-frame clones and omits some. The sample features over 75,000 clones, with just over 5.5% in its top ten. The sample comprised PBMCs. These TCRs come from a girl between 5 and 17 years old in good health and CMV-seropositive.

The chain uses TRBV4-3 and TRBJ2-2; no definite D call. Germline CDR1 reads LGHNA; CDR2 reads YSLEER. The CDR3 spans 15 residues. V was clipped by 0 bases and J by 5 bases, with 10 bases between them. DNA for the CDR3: TGCGCCAGCAGCCAAGAAGGCAGGTCGACCGGGGAGCTGTTTTTT. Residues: CASSQEGRSTGELFF.

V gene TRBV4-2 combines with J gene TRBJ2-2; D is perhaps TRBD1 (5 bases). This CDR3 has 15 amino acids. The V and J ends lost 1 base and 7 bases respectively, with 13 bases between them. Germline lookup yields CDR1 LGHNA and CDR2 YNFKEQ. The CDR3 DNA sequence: TGTGCCAGCAGCCAAGTAGAGACAGCCGACGGGGAGCTGTTTTTT. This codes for CASSQVETADGELFF.

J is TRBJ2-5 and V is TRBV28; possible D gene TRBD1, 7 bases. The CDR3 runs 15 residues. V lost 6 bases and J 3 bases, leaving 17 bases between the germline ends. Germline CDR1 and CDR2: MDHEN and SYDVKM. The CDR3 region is CASSPPGGKKETQYF. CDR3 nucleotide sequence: TGTGCCAGCAGCCCCCCAGGGGGGAAAAAAGAGACCCAGTACTTC.